This T cell receptor beta chain was identified during a study of cytomegalovirus exposure and HLA in healthy donors. Study outcomes and limitations: Confirmation in vitro established that a few CMV-associated chains were specific for CMV antigens.

This clone appeared once. Its antigen is undetermined. 60 Vbeta and 13 Jbeta primers were used in PCR. The repertoire was sequenced with immunoSEQ multiplex PCR; TCRdb's copy has only in-frame clones and lacks some. The repertoire holds under 250,000 clones, with 78% as singletons. This receptor was obtained from a male donor in good health and CMV-seronegative. Sequencing was performed on PBMCs.

The CDR3 protein is CASSQDLGAVGGTEAFF. CDR3 coding DNA: TGTGCCAGCAGCCAAGATCTTGGGGCAGTGGGAGGCACTGAAGCTTTCTTT. The chain joins TRBV14 to TRBJ1-1; maybe TRBD1 (5 bases). The CDR3 is made up of 17 amino acids. V was trimmed by 0 bases and J by 4 bases, leaving 18 bases between them. Germline V gene data show CDR1 as SGHDN and CDR2 as FVKESK.